These 10 T cell receptor beta chains were sequenced from one sample in a study of T cell changes during pregnancy in multiple sclerosis. Generated by immunoSEQ multiplex PCR, the TCRdb table keeps only in-frame clones and is missing some. Of some 60,000 clones detected, 90% to 95% appear once; the ten largest clones hold approximately 2%. The source material was peripheral blood, sampled after pregnancy. These receptor sequences come from a female donor with multiple sclerosis, enrolled in a pregnancy study.

The gene calls are TRBV4-2 and TRBJ1-3, with a tentative D call TRBD1 (6 bases). CDR1 and CDR2 from the germline V gene are LGHNA and YNFKEQ. V lost 1 base to trimming and J lost 0 bases, with 13 bases between them. CDR3 length equals 17 residues. The CDR3 nucleotides read TGTGCCAGCAGCCAAGTCCCGGGACATCTCTCTGGAAACACCATATATTTT. Its translation is CASSQVPGHLSGNTIYF.

This chain connects TRBV4-1 to TRBJ2-1, with D unclear. Germline CDR1 MGHRA, CDR2 YSYEKL. The CDR3 is 14 residues long. Between the trimmed V and J ends, which lost 0 bases and 6 bases, there was a span of 9 bases. DNA for the CDR3: TGCGCCAGCAGCCAAGATTCACTGATCAATGAGCAGTTCTTC. Translating gives CASSQDSLINEQFF.

The genes are TRBV7-3 and TRBJ2-5; TRBD2 matches 8 bases. Germline V gene data show CDR1 as SGHTA and CDR2 as FQGTGA. The CDR3 runs 13 residues. V dropped 4 bases and J dropped 4; count of bases not matched to a gene: 2. This chain's CDR3 is CASSYGRGETQYF. The CDR3 bases are TGTGCCAGCAGCTACGGGAGGGGAGAGACCCAGTACTTC.

The chain is built from TRBV7-2 and TRBJ2-1; 10 bases line up with TRBD2. Trimming took 5 bases from V and 0 from J; bases not matched to a gene: 10. Germline assignment: CDR1 SGHTA and CDR2 FQGNSA. The CDR3 runs 18 residues. The CDR3, as DNA: TGTGCCAGCAGCCCTAGAGCGGGAGGGCCGAGCTCCTACAATGAGCAGTTCTTC. Its translation is CASSPRAGGPSSYNEQFF.

V usage is TRBV27 and J usage is TRBJ2-5; TRBD2 matches 11 bases. Germline CDR1 and CDR2: MNHEY and SMNVEV (reference sequence). CDR3 length equals 14 residues. Trimming at V came to 4 bases and at J to 4 bases, leaving 2 bases not matched to a gene. The CDR3: CASSSGTSGETQYF. As DNA, the CDR3 is TGTGCCAGCAGTTCGGGGACTAGCGGAGAGACCCAGTACTTC.

The chain recombines TRBV9 with TRBJ2-2; a weak D match, TRBD1 (5 bases). Germline CDR1 and CDR2: SGDLS and YYNGEE. CDR3 length: 15 amino acids. V dropped 3 bases and J dropped 0 bases, with 9 bases sitting between them. This CDR3 reads CASSEDTPNTGELFF. The CDR3 nucleotides are TGTGCCAGCAGCGAGGACACCCCGAACACCGGGGAGCTGTTTTTT.

CDR3 in DNA: TGTGCCAGCAGCGTAAATGGAGGGAATCAGCCCCAGCATTTT. It translates to CASSVNGGNQPQHF. J is TRBJ1-5 and V is TRBV9; D not certain. The V gene's germline CDR1 is SGDLS and CDR2 YYNGEE. V was clipped by 1 base and J by 4 bases, with 9 bases between them. This CDR3 is built from 14 residues.

This chain connects TRBV4-1 to TRBJ2-7; D is possibly TRBD2 (5 bases). Germline CDR1 reads MGHRA; CDR2 reads YSYEKL. The CDR3 covers 16 residues. Trimming shortened V by 4 bases and J by 1 base, and 17 bases separated the two germline ends. CDR3 amino acids: CASSLAPVRTSYEQYF. The DNA of the CDR3 is TGCGCCAGCAGCCTTGCCCCAGTGAGGACTTCCTACGAGCAGTACTTC.

The J gene is TRBJ2-7, the V gene TRBV7-9; TRBD2 matches 10 bases. The trim removed 5 bases at V and 2 bases at J, leaving 6 bases unmatched. This CDR3 spans 15 amino acids. Germline CDR1 reads SEHNR; CDR2 reads FQNEAQ (reference sequence). This chain's CDR3 is CASSQAGGPPYEQYF. CDR3 nucleotides: TGTGCCAGCAGCCAAGCGGGAGGGCCCCCCTACGAGCAGTACTTC.

The chain carries TRBV11-2 and TRBJ2-3, with D perhaps matching TRBD2 (5 bases). Trimming shortened V by 1 base and J by 3 bases, and 11 bases separated the two germline ends. The germline V gene encodes CDR1 SGHAT and CDR2 FQNNGV. This CDR3 has 15 residues. Written as DNA, the CDR3 is TGTGCCAGCAGCTTAGGGCTAACGGGGACAGATACGCAGTATTTT. Its protein product is CASSLGLTGTDTQYF. Complete variable domain (other parts from reference TRBV11-2 and TRBJ2-3): EAGVAQSPRYKIIEKRQSVAFWCNPISGHATLYWYQQILGQGPKLLIQFQNNGVVDDSQLPKDRFSAERLKGVDSTLKIQPAKLEDSAVYLCASSLGLTGTDTQYFGPGTRLTVL.